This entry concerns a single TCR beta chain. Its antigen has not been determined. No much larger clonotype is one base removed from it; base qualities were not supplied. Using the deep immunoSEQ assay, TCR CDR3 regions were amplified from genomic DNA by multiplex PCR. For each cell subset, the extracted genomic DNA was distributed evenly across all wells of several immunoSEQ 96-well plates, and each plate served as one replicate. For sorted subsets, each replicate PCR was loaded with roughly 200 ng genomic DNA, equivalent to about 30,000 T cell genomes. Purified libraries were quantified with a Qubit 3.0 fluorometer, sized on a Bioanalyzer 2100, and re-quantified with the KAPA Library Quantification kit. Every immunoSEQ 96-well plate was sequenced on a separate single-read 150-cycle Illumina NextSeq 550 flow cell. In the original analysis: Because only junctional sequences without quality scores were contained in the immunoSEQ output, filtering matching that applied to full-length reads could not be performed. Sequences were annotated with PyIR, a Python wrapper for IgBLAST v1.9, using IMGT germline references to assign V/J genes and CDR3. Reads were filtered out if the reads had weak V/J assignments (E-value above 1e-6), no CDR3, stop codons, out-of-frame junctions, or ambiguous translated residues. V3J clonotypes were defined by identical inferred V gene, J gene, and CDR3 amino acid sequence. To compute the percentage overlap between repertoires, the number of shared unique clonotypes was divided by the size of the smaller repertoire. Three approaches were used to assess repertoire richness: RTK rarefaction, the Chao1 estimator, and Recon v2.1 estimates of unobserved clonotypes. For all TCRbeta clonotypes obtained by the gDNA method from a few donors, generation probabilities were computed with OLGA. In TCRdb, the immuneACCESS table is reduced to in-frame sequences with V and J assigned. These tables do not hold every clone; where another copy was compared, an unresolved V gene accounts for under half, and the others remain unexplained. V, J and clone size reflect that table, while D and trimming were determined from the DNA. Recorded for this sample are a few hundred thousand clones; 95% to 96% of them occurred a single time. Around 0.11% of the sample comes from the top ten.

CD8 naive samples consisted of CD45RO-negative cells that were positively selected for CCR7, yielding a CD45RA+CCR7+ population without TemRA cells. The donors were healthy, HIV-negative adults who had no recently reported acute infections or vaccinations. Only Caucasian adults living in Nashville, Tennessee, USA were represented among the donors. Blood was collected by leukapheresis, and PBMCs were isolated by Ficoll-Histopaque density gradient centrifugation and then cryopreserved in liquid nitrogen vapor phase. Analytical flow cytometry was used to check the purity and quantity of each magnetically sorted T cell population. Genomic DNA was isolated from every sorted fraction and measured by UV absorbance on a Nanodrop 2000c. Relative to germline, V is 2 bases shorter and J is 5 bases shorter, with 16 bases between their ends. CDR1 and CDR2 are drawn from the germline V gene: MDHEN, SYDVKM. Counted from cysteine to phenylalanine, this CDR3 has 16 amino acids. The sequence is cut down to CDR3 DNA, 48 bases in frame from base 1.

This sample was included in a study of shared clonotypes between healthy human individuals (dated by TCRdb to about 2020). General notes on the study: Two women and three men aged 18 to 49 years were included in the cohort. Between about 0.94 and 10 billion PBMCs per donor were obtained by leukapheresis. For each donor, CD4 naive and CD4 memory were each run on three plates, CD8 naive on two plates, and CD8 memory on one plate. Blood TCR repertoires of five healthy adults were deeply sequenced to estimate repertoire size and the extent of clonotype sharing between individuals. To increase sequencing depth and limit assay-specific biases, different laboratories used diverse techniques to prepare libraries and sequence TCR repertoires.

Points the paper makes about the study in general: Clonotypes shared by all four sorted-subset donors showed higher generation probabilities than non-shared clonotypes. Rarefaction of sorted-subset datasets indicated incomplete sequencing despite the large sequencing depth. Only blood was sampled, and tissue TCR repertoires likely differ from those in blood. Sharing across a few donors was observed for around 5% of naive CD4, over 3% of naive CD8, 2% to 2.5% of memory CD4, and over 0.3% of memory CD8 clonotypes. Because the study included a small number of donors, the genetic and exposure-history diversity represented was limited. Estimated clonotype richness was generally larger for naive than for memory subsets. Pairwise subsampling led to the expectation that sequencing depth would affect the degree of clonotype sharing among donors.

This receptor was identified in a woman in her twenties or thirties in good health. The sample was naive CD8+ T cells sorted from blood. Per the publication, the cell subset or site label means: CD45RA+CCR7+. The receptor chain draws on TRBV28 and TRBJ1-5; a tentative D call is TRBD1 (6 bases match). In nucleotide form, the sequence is TGTGCCAGCAGTTTAATTACAGGGAATATCGATCAGCCCCAGCATTTT. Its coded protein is CASSLITGNIDQPQHF. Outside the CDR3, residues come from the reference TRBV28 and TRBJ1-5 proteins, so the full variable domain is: DVKVTQSSRYLVKRTGEKVFLECVQDMDHENMFWYRQDPGLGLRLIYFSYDVKMKEKGDIPEGYSVSREKKERFSLILESASTNQTSMYLCASSLITGNIDQPQHFGDGTRLSIL.